One and the same sample provided the 13 T cell receptor beta chains below, sequenced in a study of STAT5B mutations in CD4+ large granular lymphocyte leukemia (dated by TCRdb to the early 2020s). Libraries came from the immunoSEQ multiplex PCR assay. TCRdb's version of the immuneACCESS table is confined to in-frame rearrangements and falls short of the full clone set. An unresolved V gene accounts for under half of the shortfall where checked; the remainder is of unknown origin. The sample table records around 28,000 clones; roughly 70% of these occur just once. 0.8% to 1.2% of the sample rests with the top ten. The sample was CD4+ T cells from blood buffy coats. The receptors stem from a human donor in good health.

J is TRBJ2-3 and V is TRBV7-2; 8 bases fit TRBD1. CDR3 size: 15 residues. After removal of 5 bases from V and 4 bases from J, the junction contained 8 bases not matched to a gene. Germline loops: CDR1 SGHTA, CDR2 FQGNSA. CDR3 amino acids: CASSRQGAKSDTQYF. The CDR3 bases are TGTGCCAGCAGCCGGCAGGGGGCGAAGTCAGATACGCAGTATTTT.

This clone was counted only a few times. In nucleotides, the CDR3 is TGCGCCAGCAGCCTAGGACTAGCGGGAGGAGACGGGGAGCTGTTTTTT. Translating it yields CASSLGLAGGDGELFF. V and J are TRBV10-1 and TRBJ2-2; 14 bases are shared with TRBD2. The germline V gene has CDR1 WNHNN and CDR2 SYGVQD (reference sequence). After removal of 6 bases from V and 7 bases from J, the junction contained 7 bases not matched to a gene. The CDR3 spans 16 residues.

The chain couples TRBV5-5 to TRBJ1-1, with 9 bases identical to TRBD1. The V gene's germline CDR1 is SGHKS and CDR2 YYEKEE (reference sequence). The ends lost 0 bases at V and 4 bases at J; junction bases unmatched: 16. CDR3 length equals 19 residues. In nucleotides, the CDR3 is TGTGCCAGCAGCTTGGGTTTGGGGACAGGGATCCAACGGGGCACTGAAGCTTTCTTT. Translated: CASSLGLGTGIQRGTEAFF. Filled out from reference TRBV5-5 and TRBJ1-1, the complete variable domain reads DAGVTQSPTHLIKTRGQQVTLRCSPISGHKSVSWYQQVLGQGPQFIFQYYEKEERGRGNFPDRFSARQFPNYSSELNVNALLLGDSALYLCASSLGLGTGIQRGTEAFFGQGTRLTVV.

V is TRBV6-6 and J is TRBJ2-7, with TRBD1 identical over 7 bases. J lost 1 base, V lost 2 bases, and 5 bases had no gene match. The CDR3 length is 15 residues. Germline V lookup: CDR1 MNHNY, CDR2 SVGAGI (reference sequence). This CDR3 is CASSYPGQKSYEQYF. The CDR3 DNA is TGTGCCAGCAGTTACCCGGGACAGAAGTCCTACGAGCAGTACTTC.

V gene TRBV9 combines with J gene TRBJ2-7, with D tentatively TRBD1 or TRBD2 (6 bases each). The CDR3 contains 14 residues. Trimming took 3 bases from V and 0 from J, leaving 10 bases between them. CDR1 is SGDLS, CDR2 YYNGEE, per germline. CDR3 sequence reads: CASSEEGDSYEQYF. CDR3 DNA sequence: TGTGCCAGCAGCGAGGAGGGGGACTCCTACGAGCAGTACTTC.

This rearrangement joins TRBV7-9 to TRBJ2-2, with D possibly being TRBD2 (5 bases). The V gene lost 3 bases and the J gene lost 5 bases, with 7 bases spanning the gap. Germline CDR1 SEHNR, CDR2 FQNEAQ (reference sequence). The CDR3 consists of 13 residues. CDR3: CASSFRGTGELFF. For the CDR3, the DNA is TGTGCCAGCAGCTTCCGGGGAACCGGGGAGCTGTTTTTT.

J is TRBJ1-6 and V is TRBV10-1, with D unresolved. Germline V gene sequence: CDR1 WNHNN, CDR2 SYGVQD (reference sequence). Trimming took off 3 bases at V and 7 bases at J, with 7 bases between the two ends. The CDR3 length is 13 residues. The CDR3 spells CASSDRGNSPLHF. In DNA form, the CDR3 reads TGCGCCAGCAGTGACCGGGGAAATTCACCCCTCCACTTT.

The J gene is TRBJ1-5, the V gene TRBV19, with D tentatively TRBD1 (5 bases). The CDR3 loop spans 13 amino acids. CDR1 LNHDA and CDR2 SQIVND come from the germline V gene (reference sequence). Between the trimmed V and J ends, which lost 3 bases and 7 bases, there was a span of 10 bases. In nucleotides, the CDR3 is TGTGCCAGTAGTATCAGGGTCAGACAGCCCCAGCATTTT. It is translated as CASSIRVRQPQHF.

V is TRBV7-8 and J is TRBJ1-6, with a possible D match to TRBD1 (6 bases). There are 14 residues in the CDR3. V was cut by 3 bases and J by 10 bases, with 13 bases left in between. Per the germline V gene, CDR1 is SGHVS and CDR2 is FQNEAQ. Written as DNA, the CDR3 is TGTGCCAGCAGCTTGTTACAGGGACAATCACCCCTCCACTTT. Translation: CASSLLQGQSPLHF.

The chain uses TRBV5-1 and TRBJ2-7; 10 bases agree with TRBD2. Germline CDR1 is SGHRS and CDR2 is YFSETQ. The CDR3 totals 15 residues. After removal of 0 bases from V and 7 bases from J, the junction contained 7 bases not matched to a gene. The CDR3: CASSLDGLAAREQYF. CDR3 sequence (DNA): TGCGCCAGCAGCTTGGATGGACTAGCGGCGAGGGAGCAGTACTTC.

V usage is TRBV7-2 and J usage is TRBJ2-7, with TRBD2 identical over 10 bases. With V trimmed by 1 base and J by 1 base, 10 bases remained unmatched. This CDR3 has 18 residues. The germline V gene encodes CDR1 SGHTA and CDR2 FQGNSA. Here the CDR3 DNA reads TGTGCCAGCAGCTTAGGTGGGTTAGCGGGAGGCTTGTCCTACGAGCAGTACTTC. It codes for CASSLGGLAGGLSYEQYF.

This chain joins TRBV7-9 and TRBJ1-4; D remains unclear. Germline V lookup: CDR1 SEHNR, CDR2 FQNEAQ (reference sequence). The CDR3 sequence is 16 residues long. V lost 1 base to trimming and J lost 0 bases, with 9 bases between them. CDR3 sequence reads: CASSLGSFTTNEKLFF. In nucleotides, the CDR3 is TGTGCCAGCAGCTTAGGCAGCTTCACAACTAATGAAAAACTGTTTTTT.

V gene TRBV19 combines with J gene TRBJ1-2, with D uncertain. Germline CDR1 and CDR2: LNHDA and SQIVND (reference sequence). The CDR3 is 16 residues long. Trimming removed 3 bases from V and 1 base from J, with 15 bases in between. The CDR3 is CASSIGPLGFNYGYTF. CDR3 nucleotide sequence: TGTGCCAGTAGTATTGGCCCATTGGGGTTTAACTATGGCTACACCTTC.